This T cell receptor beta chain was found in a study of blood T cell repertoires in COVID-19. As for the study in general: Whether acute or convalescent, the COVID-19 samples came from the United States, Italy and Spain.

Authors' data handling: Reference gene primer amplification yielded estimated nucleated cell counts. Assay used: immunoSEQ multiplex PCR; TCRdb lists only in-frame clones, some missing. V and J calls and clone size are copied from that table; D and trimming were computed from the DNA. The sample has 350,000 to 450,000 clones, over 85% seen once. There are 16 residues in the CDR3. Germline CDR1 SGDLS, CDR2 YYNGEE. Trimming stripped 0 bases from V and 2 bases from J, with 12 bases between. Enrolled through a virtual design, the participants were between roughly 18 and 90 years of age and came from approximately 25 US areas.

The clonotype was recovered from a woman between 25 and 40 years old who had recovered from COVID-19. The J gene is TRBJ1-3, the V gene TRBV9, with a possible D match to TRBD1 (5 bases). The material sequenced was PBMCs or T cells enriched from blood (not recorded which). CDR3 nucleotides: TGTGCCAGCAGCGTAGCTCCAGGGTCCCCTGGAAACACCATATATTTT. Protein: CASSVAPGSPGNTIYF.